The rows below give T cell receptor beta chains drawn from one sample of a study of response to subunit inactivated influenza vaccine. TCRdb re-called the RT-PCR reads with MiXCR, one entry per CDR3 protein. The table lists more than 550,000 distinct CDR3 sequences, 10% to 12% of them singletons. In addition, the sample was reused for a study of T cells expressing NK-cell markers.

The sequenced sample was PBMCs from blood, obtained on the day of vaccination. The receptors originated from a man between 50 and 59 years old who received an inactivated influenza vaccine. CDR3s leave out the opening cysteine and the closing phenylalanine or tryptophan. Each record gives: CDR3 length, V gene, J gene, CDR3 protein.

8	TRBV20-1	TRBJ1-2	SVGQYGYT
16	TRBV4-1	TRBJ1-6	ASSQDLGYFDYNSPLH
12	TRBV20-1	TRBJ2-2	SARRDTLLGELF
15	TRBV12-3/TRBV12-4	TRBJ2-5	ASSRTGPRGAGETQY
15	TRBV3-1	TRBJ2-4	ASSQTARLAGGYIQY
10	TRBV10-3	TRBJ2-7	AISDIPYEQY
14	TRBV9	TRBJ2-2	ASSDQRERYTGELF
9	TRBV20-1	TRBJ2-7	SANTAYEQY
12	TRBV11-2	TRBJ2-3	ASSLPRRADTQY
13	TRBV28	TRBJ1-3	ASRTAGLTGNTIY
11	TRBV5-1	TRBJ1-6	ASSLEEGSPLH
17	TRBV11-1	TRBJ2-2	ASSSIQIRDTPNTGELF
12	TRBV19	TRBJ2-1	ASSTVTGGGEQF
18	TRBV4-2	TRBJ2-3	ASSLPGLAGGRYDPDTQY
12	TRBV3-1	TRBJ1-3	ASRRIGRGNTIY
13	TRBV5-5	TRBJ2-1	ASSLDWSSYNEQF
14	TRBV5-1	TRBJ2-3	ASSPGQGGGTDTQY
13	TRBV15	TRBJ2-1	ATSREAGTEHEQF
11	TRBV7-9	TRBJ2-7	ASARDSSYEQY
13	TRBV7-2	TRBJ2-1	ASSFSYRGDNEQF
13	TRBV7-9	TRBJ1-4	ASSLRIEQNEKLF
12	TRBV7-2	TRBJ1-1	ASSLGNRGTEAF
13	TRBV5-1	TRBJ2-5	ASSFRTSGGETQY
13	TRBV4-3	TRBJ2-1	ASSQDSAGGSEQF
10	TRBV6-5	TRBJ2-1	ASSGPTNEQF
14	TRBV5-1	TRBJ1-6	ASRQGTPTNNSPLH
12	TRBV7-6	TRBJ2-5	ASSLQAGQETQY
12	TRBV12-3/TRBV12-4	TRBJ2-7	ASSAKRDSYEQY
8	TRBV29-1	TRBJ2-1	SAGGNEQF
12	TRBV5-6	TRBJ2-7	ASSYRTPLYEQY
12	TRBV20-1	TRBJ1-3	SARRQNSGNTIY
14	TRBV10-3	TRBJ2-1	AISESNRVPYNEQF